The sequence of this T cell receptor (beta chain) was determined in a study of blood T cell repertoires in COVID-19. Study at large: The analysed material was cDNA or gDNA that came from T cells, B-cell-depleted T cells, or PBMCs.

Cohort allocation depended upon clinical history that participants reported. CDR3 length: 14 amino acids. The trim removed 3 bases at V and 7 bases at J, leaving 9 bases unmatched. Germline lookup yields CDR1 SGHDT and CDR2 YYEEEE. Generated by immunoSEQ multiplex PCR, the TCRdb table keeps only in-frame clones and is missing some. The sample gives some 200,000 clones, about 86% of which show up once; over 6.5% is in the top ten. The sequence derives from a middle-aged man who had recovered from COVID-19. Material: PBMCs or T cells enriched from blood (not recorded which). The chain uses TRBV5-6 and TRBJ2-7; 8 nucleotides agree with TRBD1. CDR3 DNA sequence: TGTGCCAGCAGCTATCCGGACAGGGCGCATGAGCAGTACTTC. Protein sequence: CASSYPDRAHEQYF.